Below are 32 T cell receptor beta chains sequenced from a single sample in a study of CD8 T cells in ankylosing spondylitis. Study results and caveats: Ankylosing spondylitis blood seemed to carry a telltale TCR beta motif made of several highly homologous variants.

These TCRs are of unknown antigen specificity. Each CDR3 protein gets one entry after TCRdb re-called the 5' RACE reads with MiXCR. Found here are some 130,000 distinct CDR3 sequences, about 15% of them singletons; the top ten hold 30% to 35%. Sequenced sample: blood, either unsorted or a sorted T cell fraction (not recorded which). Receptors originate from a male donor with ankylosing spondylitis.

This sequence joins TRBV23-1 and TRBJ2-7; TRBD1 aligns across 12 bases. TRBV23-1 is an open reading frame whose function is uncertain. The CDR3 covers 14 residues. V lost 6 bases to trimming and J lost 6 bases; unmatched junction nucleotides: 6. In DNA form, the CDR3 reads TGCGCCAGCAGCTTCCGGGACAGGGGGCGCGAGCAGTACTTC. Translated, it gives CASSFRDRGREQYF.

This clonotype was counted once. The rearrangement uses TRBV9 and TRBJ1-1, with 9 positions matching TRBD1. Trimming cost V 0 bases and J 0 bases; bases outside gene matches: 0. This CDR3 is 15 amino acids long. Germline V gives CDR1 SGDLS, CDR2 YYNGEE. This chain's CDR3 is CASSVGTGVNTEAFF. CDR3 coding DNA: TGTGCCAGCAGCGTAGGGACAGGGGTGAACACTGAAGCTTTCTTT.

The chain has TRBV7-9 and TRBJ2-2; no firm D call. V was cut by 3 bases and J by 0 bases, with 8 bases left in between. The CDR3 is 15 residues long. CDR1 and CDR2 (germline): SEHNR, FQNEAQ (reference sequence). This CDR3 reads CASSFPQTNTGELFF. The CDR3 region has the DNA TGTGCCAGCAGCTTTCCCCAGACGAACACCGGGGAGCTGTTTTTT.

CDR3 DNA sequence: TGTGCCAGCAGTACTCCGGGACAGGGGGTCGACGAGCAGTACTTC. Encoded protein: CASSTPGQGVDEQYF. This rearrangement joins TRBV6-2 or TRBV6-3 to TRBJ2-7; 11 bases agree with TRBD1. Germline CDR1 and CDR2: MNHEY and SVGEGT. The CDR3 contains 15 residues. V dropped 5 bases and J dropped 5; count of bases not matched to a gene: 8.

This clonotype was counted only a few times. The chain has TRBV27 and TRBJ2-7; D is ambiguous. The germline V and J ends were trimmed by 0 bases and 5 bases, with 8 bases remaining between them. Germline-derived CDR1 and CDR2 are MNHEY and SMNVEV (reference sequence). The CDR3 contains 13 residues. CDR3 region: CASSLSPRDEQYF. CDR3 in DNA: TGTGCCAGCAGTTTATCCCCCCGCGACGAGCAGTACTTC.

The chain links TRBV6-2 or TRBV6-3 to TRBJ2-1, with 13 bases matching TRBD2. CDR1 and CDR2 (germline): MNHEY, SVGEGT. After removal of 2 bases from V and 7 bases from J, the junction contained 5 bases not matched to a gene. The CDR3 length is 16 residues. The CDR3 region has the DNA TGTGCCAGCAGTTACGAACTAGCGGGAGGGTGGAATGAGCAGTTCTTC. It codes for CASSYELAGGWNEQFF.

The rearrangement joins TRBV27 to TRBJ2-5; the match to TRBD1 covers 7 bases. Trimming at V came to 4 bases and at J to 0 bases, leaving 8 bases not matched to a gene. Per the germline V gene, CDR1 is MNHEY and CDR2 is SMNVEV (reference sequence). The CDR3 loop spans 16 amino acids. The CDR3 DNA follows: TGTGCCAGCAGTTCCACGGGACAGCCAAACCAAGAGACCCAGTACTTC. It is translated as CASSSTGQPNQETQYF.

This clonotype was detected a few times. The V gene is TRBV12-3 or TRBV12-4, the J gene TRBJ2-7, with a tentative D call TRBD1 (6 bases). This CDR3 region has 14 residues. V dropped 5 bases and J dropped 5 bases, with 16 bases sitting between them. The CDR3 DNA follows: TGTGCCAGCAGTCCTACCGCGACAGGCCACGAGCAGTACTTC. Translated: CASSPTATGHEQYF.

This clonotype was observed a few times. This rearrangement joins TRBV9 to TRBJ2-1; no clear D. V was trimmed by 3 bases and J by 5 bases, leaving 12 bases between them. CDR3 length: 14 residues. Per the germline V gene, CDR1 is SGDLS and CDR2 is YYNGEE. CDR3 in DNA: TGTGCCAGCAGCGATCGCTCTAGAGACAATGAGCAGTTCTTC. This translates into CASSDRSRDNEQFF.

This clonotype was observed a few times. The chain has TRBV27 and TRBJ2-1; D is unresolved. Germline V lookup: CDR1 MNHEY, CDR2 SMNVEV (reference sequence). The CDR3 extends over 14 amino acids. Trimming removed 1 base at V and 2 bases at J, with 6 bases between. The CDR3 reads CASSLFTPYNEQFF. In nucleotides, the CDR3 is TGTGCCAGCAGTTTATTTACGCCCTACAATGAGCAGTTCTTC.

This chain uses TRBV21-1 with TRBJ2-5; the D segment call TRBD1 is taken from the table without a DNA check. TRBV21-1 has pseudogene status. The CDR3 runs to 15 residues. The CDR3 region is CASSTIPGPTGTQYF. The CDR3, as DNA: TGTGCCAGCAGCACGATCCCGGGACCGACGGGGACCCAGTACTTC.

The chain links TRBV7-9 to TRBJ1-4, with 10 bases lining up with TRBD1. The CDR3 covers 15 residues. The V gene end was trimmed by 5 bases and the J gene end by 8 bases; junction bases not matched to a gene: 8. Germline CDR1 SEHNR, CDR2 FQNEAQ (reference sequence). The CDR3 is CASSGRTGGVEKLFF. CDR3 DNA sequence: TGTGCCAGCAGCGGCCGGACAGGGGGAGTCGAAAAACTGTTTTTT.

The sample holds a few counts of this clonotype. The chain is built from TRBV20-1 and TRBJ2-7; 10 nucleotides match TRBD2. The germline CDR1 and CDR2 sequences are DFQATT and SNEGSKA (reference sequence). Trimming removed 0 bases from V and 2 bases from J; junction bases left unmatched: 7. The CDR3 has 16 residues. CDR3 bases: TGCAGTGCTAGAGATAGGTTACTAGCGGGACCCTACGAGCAGTACTTC. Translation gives CSARDRLLAGPYEQYF.

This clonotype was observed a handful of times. CDR3 amino acids: CASSPDGATYEQYF. The CDR3 DNA is TGTGCCAGCAGTCCTGACGGAGCGACCTACGAGCAGTACTTC. V usage is TRBV2 and J usage is TRBJ2-7; D unresolved. The CDR3 is made up of 14 amino acids. Germline CDR1 SNHLY, CDR2 FYNNEI. Trimming stripped 5 bases from V and 2 bases from J, with 13 bases between.

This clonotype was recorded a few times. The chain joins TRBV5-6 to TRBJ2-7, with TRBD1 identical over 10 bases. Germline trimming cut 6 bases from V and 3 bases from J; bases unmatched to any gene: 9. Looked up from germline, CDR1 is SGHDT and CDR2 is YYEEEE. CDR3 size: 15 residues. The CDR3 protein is CASTYRDRGLYEQYF. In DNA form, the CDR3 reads TGTGCCAGCACCTACCGGGACAGGGGCCTCTACGAGCAGTACTTC.

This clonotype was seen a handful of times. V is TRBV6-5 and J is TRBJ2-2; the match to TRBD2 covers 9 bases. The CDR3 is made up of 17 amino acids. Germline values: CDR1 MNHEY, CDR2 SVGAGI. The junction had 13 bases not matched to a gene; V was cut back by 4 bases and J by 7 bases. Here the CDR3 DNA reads TGTGCCAGCAGTTTTTTTGAAGGCGGGAGGGCCGACGGGGAGCTGTTTTTT. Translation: CASSFFEGGRADGELFF.

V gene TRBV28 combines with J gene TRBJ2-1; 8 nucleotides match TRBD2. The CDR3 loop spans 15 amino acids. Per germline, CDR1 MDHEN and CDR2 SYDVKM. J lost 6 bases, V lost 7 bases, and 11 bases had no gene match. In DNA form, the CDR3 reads TGTGCCAGCACCTTCCCGGGACTAGTAGGCAATGAGCAGTTCTTC. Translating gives CASTFPGLVGNEQFF.

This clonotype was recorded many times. The CDR3: CASSKPGQKNTEAFF. For the CDR3, the DNA is TGTGCCAGCAGCAAGCCGGGACAGAAGAACACTGAAGCTTTCTTT. The genes are TRBV7-9 and TRBJ1-1, with TRBD1 matching 7 bases. CDR3 length: 15 residues. V was clipped by 5 bases and J by 1 base; unmatched bases: 7. Germline V CDR1 and CDR2: SEHNR, FQNEAQ (reference sequence).

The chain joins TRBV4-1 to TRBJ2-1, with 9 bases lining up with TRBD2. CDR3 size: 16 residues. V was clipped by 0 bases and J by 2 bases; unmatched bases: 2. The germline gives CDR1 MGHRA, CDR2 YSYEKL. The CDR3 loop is CASSQEAGGTYNEQFF. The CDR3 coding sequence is TGCGCCAGCAGCCAAGAAGCGGGAGGCACCTACAATGAGCAGTTCTTC.

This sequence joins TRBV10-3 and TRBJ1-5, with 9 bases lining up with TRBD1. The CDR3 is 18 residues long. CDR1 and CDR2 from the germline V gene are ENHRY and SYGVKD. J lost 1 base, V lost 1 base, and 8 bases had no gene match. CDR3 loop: CAISEFYAGTGSNQPQHF. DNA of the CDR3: TGTGCCATCAGTGAGTTCTATGCCGGGACAGGGAGCAATCAGCCCCAGCATTTT.

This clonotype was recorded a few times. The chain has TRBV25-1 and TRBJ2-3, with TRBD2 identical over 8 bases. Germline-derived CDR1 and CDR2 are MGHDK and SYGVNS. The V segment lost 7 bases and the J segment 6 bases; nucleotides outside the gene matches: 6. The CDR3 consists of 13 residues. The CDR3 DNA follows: TGTGCCAGCAACTCCCGGGAGGGGGATACGCAGTATTTT. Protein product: CASNSREGDTQYF.

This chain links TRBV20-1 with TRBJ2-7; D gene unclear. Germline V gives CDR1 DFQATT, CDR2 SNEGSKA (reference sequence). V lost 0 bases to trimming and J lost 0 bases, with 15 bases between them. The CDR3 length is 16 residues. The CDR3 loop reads CSARDSGTVNSYEQYF. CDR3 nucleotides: TGCAGTGCTAGAGACTCCGGCACAGTTAACTCCTACGAGCAGTACTTC.

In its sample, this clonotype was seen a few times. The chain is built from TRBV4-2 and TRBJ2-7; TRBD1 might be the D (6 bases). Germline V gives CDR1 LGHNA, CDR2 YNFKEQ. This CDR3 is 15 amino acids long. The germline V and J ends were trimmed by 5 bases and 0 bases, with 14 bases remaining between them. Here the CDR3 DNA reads TGTGCCAGCAGCAAACAGGGTTTCGGCTCCTACGAGCAGTACTTC. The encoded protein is CASSKQGFGSYEQYF.

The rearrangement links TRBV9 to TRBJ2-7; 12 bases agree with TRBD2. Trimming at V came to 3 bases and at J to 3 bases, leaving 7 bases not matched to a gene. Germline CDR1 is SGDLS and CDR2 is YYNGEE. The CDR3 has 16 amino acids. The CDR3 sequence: CASSAGTSGSRYEQYF. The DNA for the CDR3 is TGTGCCAGCAGCGCCGGGACTAGCGGGTCCCGCTACGAGCAGTACTTC.

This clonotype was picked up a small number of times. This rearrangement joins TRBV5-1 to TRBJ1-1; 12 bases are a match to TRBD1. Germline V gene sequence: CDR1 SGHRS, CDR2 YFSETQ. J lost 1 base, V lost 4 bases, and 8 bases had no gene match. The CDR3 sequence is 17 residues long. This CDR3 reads CASSPGQGARGNTEAFF. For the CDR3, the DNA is TGCGCCAGCAGCCCGGGACAGGGGGCAAGGGGGAACACTGAAGCTTTCTTT.

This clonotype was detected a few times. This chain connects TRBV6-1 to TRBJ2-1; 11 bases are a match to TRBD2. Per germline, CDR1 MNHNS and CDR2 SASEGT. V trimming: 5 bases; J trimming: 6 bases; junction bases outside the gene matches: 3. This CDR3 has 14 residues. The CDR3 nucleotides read TGTGCCAGCAGTATAGCGGGAGGGCCCAATGAGCAGTTCTTC. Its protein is CASSIAGGPNEQFF.

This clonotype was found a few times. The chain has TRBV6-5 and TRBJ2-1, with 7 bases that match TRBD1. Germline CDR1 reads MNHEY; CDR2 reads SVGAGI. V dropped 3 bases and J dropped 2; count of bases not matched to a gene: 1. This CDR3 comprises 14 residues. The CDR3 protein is CASSYQGAYNEQFF. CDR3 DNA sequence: TGTGCCAGCAGTTATCAGGGGGCCTACAATGAGCAGTTCTTC.

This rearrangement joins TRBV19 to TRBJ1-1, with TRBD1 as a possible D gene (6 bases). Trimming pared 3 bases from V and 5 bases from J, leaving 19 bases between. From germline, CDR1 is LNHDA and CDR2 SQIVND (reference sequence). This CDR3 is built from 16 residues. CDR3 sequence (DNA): TGTGCCAGTAGTATCCCGAGCAGGGGATTTAGAACTGAAGCTTTCTTT. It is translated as CASSIPSRGFRTEAFF.

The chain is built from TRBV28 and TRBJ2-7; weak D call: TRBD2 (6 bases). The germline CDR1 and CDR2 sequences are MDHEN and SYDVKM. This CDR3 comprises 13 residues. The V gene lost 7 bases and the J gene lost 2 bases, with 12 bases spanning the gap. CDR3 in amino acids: CASIGGTTYEQYF. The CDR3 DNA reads TGTGCCAGCATCGGCGGGACGACCTACGAGCAGTACTTC.

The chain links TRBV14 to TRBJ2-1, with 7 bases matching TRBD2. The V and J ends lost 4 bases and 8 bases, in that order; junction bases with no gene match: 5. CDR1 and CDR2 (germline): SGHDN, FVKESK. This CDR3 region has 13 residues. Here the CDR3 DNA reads TGTGCCAGCAGCCGTGGACTAGTCTATGAGCAGTTCTTC. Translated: CASSRGLVYEQFF.

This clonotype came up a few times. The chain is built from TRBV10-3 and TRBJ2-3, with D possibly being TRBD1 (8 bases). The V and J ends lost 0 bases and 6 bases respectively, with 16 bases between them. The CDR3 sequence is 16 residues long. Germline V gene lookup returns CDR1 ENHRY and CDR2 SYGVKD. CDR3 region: CAISESETGGADTQYF. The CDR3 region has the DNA TGTGCCATCAGTGAGTCGGAAACAGGGGGGGCGGATACGCAGTATTTT.

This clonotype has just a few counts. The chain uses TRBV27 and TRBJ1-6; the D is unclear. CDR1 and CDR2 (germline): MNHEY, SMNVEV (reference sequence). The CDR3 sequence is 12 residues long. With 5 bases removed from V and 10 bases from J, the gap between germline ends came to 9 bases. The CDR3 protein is CASSPSGSPLHF. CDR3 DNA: TGTGCCAGCAGTCCATCCGGGTCACCCCTCCACTTT.